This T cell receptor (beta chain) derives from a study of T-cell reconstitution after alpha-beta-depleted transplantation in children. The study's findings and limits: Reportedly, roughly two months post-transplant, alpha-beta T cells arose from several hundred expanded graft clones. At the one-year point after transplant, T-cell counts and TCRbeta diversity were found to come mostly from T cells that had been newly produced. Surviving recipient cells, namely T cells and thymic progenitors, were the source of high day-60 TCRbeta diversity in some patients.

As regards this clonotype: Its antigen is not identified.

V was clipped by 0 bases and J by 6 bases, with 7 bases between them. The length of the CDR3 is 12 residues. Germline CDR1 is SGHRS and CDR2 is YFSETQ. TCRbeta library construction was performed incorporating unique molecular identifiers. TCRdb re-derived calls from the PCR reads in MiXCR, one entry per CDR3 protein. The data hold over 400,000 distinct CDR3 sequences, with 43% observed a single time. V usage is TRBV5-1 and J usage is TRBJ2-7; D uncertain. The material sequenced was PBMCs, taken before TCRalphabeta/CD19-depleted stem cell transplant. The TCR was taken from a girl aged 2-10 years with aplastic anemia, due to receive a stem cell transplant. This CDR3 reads CASSLDRREQYF. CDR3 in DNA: TGCGCCAGCAGCTTGGACCGACGCGAGCAGTACTTC.